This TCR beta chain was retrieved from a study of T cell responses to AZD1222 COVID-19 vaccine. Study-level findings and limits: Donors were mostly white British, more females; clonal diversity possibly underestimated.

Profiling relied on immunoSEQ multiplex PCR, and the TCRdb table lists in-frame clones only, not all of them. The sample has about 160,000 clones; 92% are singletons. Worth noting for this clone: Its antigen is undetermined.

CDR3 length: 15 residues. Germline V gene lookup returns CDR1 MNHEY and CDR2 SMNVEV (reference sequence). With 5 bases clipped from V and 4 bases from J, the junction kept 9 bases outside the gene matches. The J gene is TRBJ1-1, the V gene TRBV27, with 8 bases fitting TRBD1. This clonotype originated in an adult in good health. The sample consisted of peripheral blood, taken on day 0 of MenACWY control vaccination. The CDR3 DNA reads TGTGCCAGCAGTCGTCCAGGGGGCACCGGCACTGAAGCTTTCTTT. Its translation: CASSRPGGTGTEAFF.